The following is a T cell receptor (beta chain) sequence with its context. The antigen it recognizes is unknown. No base qualities exist here, and no much larger clone lies one base off it. Systemically healthy Caucasian individuals from Russia, 39 in total and aged about 6 to 100 years, were included as donors. Each donor gave about 9.8 milliliters of peripheral blood, drawn into EDTA-treated Vacutainer tubes. Ficoll-Paque density-gradient centrifugation was used to isolate PBMCs, with at least 7 million obtained per sample. Total RNA, at least 5.5 micrograms per sample, was extracted from PBMCs with Trizol reagent. For every donor, flow cytometry on a PBMC aliquot measured the percentage of naive CD45RAhigh/CD27high T cells. This record belongs to a study of blood T cells in healthy people across ages (dated by TCRdb to 2015 to 2017). For the wider study: Template switching captured roughly one uniquely barcoded TCR beta cDNA molecule per two T cells in model experiments. To track age-related changes in TCR beta repertoire diversity, the study relied on deep sequencing normalized with unique cDNA molecular identifiers. Donors were grouped into four age groups: young (average about 15 years), middle-aged (about 38), aged (around 60) and long-lived (around 82). For two donors (one aged 18 to 29 and one aged 80 or older), the study analyzed two additional independent replicas of 1 million unique cDNA reads from the same blood draw. Broad study findings and their caveats: Because profiling used bulk unsorted PBMCs, naive and antigen-experienced compartments could not be compared conclusively. A strong correlation was found between observed TCR beta diversity and the percentage of naive T cells measured by flow cytometry. Total diversity estimates from one million sequenced T cells were considered lower bounds and underestimates. As age increased, observed TCR beta diversity per million T cells dropped in a roughly linear way, and a significant reduction was already evident by age 40. Because donor CMV infection status was unknown, age-related changes in expanded clonotypes were potentially confounded. Compared with the aged group, more naive CD4+ T cells, fewer expanded clones and increased TCR diversity were shown by the long-lived group, suggesting age selection.

Including the terminal cysteine and phenylalanine, the CDR3 comprises 16 residues. The read is trimmed to its CDR3 DNA, 48 bases read in frame from base 1. V gives up 2 bases and J gives up 4 bases, and the segment between their germline ends measures 15 bases. The germline V gene yields MNHEY for CDR1 and SVGEGT for CDR2. The library was prepared using 5' RACE. This sample was sequenced with an Illumina HiSeq 2500. A second PCR of about 7 to 12 cycles was run with a J-beta primer mix and a sample-barcoded 5' primer. A unique molecular identifier was introduced onto each TCR beta cDNA molecule by a template-switch 5' adaptor carrying 12 random nucleotides. At least 2.5 million CDR3-containing paired-end reads were obtained from each sample. First-strand cDNA was synthesized from all RNA with the Mint cDNA synthesis kit, primed by a TRBC-specific oligonucleotide. All cDNA was treated with uracil-DNA glycosylase and then went through a first 18-cycle PCR with the universal primers M1SS and BC2_uni_R. The study's processing was this. For normalization, 1 million high-quality reads, each with a distinct molecular identifier, were randomly selected from each sample. Reads sharing molecular identifiers were discarded rather than binned into consensus sequences. MiTCR, with a Q25 quality threshold and the strictest error-elimination algorithm, was used for CDR3 identification, clonotype clustering and error correction. A nonparametric unseen species model using Euler transformation provided a lower-bound estimate of total TCR beta diversity. TCRdb reprocessing: public reads trimmed at Q25 with fastp, clones called with MiXCR, in-frame beta chains kept. One record per CDR3 amino acid sequence lists the most common genes and DNA. What appears here as the V and J calls and clone size reflects TCRdb's work, not the paper's. The sample table records roughly 500,000 distinct CDR3 sequences; less than 25% of these occur just once. The ten largest clones represent roughly 9.4% of the sample.

These data are also associated with another study on T cells of mothers and their children. The second study, in turn, reports: Nine systemically healthy Caucasian individuals served as donors, namely three mothers together with their six children. cDNA synthesis consumed the entire amount of extracted RNA, loaded at approximately 1.6 ug RNA in each 15 ul reaction. Sample barcodes and 2-4 random nucleotides were added via the M1S primer in the second PCR. Over 8 million TCR beta CDR3 reads came from each mother, compared with a few million reads from each child. In both related and unrelated pairs, thymic selection shapes the output of TCR recombination in a similar way, with inherited differences having only a minor effect. Normalized repertoire overlap was always found to be slightly, but never significantly, higher in related mother-child pairs than in unrelated mother-child pairs. Persistent microchimeric T cell clones were not detected, at a sensitivity of 95 to 100 clones per million clonotypes. In the study, deep NGS was used to compare the TCR beta repertoires of mothers and children, and features distinguishing related mother-child pairs from unrelated individuals were sought. Mothers averaged about 40 +/- 4 years of age and children averaged roughly 10 +/- 4 years. After adapters were ligated using NEBNext reagents, the libraries underwent 100+100 nt paired-end sequencing on an Illumina HiSeq 2000. To prevent cross-contamination, the mother and child libraries were prepared one month apart and sequenced in separate runs. For each donor, somewhere between roughly 500,000 and 2,300,000 distinct TCR beta clonotypes were identified. Naive TCR beta clonotypes were estimated from low-frequency clonotypes matched to each donor's FACS-determined naive share, without sorting.

The sequence links TRBV6-2 or TRBV6-3 to TRBJ2-1; TRBD2 is possibly the D segment (6 matching bases). This TCR was recovered from a boy younger than 18 in good health. The sequencing sample was made of blood. The DNA is TGTGCCAGCAGTTACCCTCCCGGGAGACGGTACAATGAGCAGTTCTTC. Its protein is CASSYPPGRRYNEQFF.